This T cell receptor beta chain stems from a study of blood T cells in healthy people across ages. At the level of the study: Per two T cells, template switching captured roughly one barcoded beta molecule.

Details on this clonotype: The antigen is not known. At one end the junction does not follow the germline gene, possibly because of a read error.

Study observations and caveats: Measured against age, TCR beta diversity per million T cells decreased in a roughly linear manner. Both higher diversity and more naive CD4+ cells marked long-lived donors when set against aged donors.

For the second PCR, which ran for 7 to 11 cycles, a sample-barcoded 5' primer and a J-beta primer mix were used. A template-switch adaptor that had 12 random nucleotides put a tag on each cDNA molecule. Each CDR3 protein gets one entry after TCRdb re-called the 5' RACE reads with MiXCR. The sample contains 1.8 million or so distinct CDR3 sequences, about two fifths of which appear only once. The TCR was taken from a human donor in good health. Specimen: blood.

This CDR3 is CAGSEYVSQKLGTEAFF. The CDR3 DNA sequence: TGTGCCGGCAGTGAATATGTCAGCCAAAAATTGGGCACTGAAGCTTTCTTT. The chain joins TRBV25-1 to TRBJ1-1; D is unresolved. Per germline, CDR1 MGHDK and CDR2 SYGVNS. The CDR3 is 17 amino acids. Using reference TRBV25-1 and TRBJ1-1 for the parts outside the CDR3, the full variable domain is EADIYQTPRYLVIGTGKKITLECSQTMGHDKMYWYQQDPGMELHLIHYSYGVNSTEKGDLSSESTVSRIRTEHFPLTLESARPSHTSQYLCAGSEYVSQKLGTEAFFGQGTRLTVV.